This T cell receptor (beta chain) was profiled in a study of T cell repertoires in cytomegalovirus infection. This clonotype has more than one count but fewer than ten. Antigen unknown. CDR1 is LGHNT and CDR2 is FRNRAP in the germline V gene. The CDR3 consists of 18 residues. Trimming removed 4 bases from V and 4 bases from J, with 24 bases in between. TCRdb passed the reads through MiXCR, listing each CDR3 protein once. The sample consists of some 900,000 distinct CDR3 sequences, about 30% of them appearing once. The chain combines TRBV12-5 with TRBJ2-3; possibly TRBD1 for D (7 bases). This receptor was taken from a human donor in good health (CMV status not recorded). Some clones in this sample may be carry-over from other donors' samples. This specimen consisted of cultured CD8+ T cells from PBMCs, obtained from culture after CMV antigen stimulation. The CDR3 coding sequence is TGTGCTAGTGGTTCCGGGGGTTTGGCCAGGGGGTTTGCAGATACGCAGTATTTT. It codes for CASGSGGLARGFADTQYF.